Following are 26 T cell receptor beta chains from one sample sequenced in a study of regulatory T cells in long-lasting Graves disease. Arm-PCR of CDR3 regions and iRepertoire HTBI primers were used to build TCR beta libraries. From the multiplex PCR reads, TCRdb called clonotypes with MiXCR, one entry per CDR3 protein. Counted here are a few hundred thousand distinct CDR3 sequences, about 17% occurring once; the ten biggest clones make up around 23%. Time point denoted: newly diagnosed GD, antithyroid drugs for less than 3 months. The TCR library was made from RNA that had been extracted from PBMCs in TRIzol. In addition, the sample was reused for a study of T cells in Graves' hyperthyroidism and ophthalmopathy.

The sequences come from peripheral blood mononuclear cells (PBMCs), collected at new diagnosis, from a patient treated with antithyroid drugs. These receptor sequences come from a woman between 18 and 29 years old with Graves disease.

This clonotype was counted ten times or more. This sequence joins TRBV11-2 and TRBJ2-2, with D unclear. V lost 1 base to trimming and J lost 2 bases, with 8 bases between them. Germline assignment: CDR1 SGHAT and CDR2 FQNNGV. This CDR3 contains 15 residues. CDR3 region: CASSLGGLNTGELFF. In DNA, the CDR3 is TGTGCCAGCAGCTTAGGGGGTCTTAACACCGGGGAGCTGTTTTTT.

Of note for this clonotype: A much larger clone lies one base from this, so it may be a read error. The rearrangement links TRBV6-1 to TRBJ2-5; TRBD2 agrees at 13 bases. The DNA matches TRBJ2-1 better at its end, which makes the J call doubtful. Germline CDR1 reads MNHNS; CDR2 reads SASEGT. The CDR3 sequence is 15 residues long. In nucleotides, the CDR3 is TGTGCCAGCAGGCGACTAGCGGGAGGACAAGAGACCCAGTTCTTC. Translated: CASRRLAGGQETQFF.

Many counts were recorded for this clonotype. The rearrangement uses TRBV30 and TRBJ2-1; either TRBD1 or TRBD2 may supply D (6 bases each). The CDR3 is 14 amino acids. Germline CDR1 and CDR2: GTSNPN and SVGIG (reference sequence). V lost 0 bases, J lost 10 bases, and 16 bases lay in between. The CDR3, as DNA: TGTGCCTGGAGTGTACAAGGGGGGCGTGGCGAGCAGTTCTTC. Translation gives CAWSVQGGRGEQFF.

This clonotype was picked up many times. V usage is TRBV28 and J usage is TRBJ2-1, with D unclear. The V gene's germline CDR1 is MDHEN and CDR2 SYDVKM. V was cut by 3 bases and J by 2 bases, with 11 bases left in between. The CDR3 sequence is 15 residues long. CDR3 sequence reads: CASSFYWKTYNEQFF. In DNA form, the CDR3 reads TGTGCCAGCAGTTTTTATTGGAAAACCTACAATGAGCAGTTCTTC.

This clonotype was seen repeatedly, ten times or more. V is TRBV11-3 and J is TRBJ2-5; no reliable D call. Germline-derived CDR1 and CDR2 are SGHNT and YENEEA. This CDR3 region has 13 residues. V lost 5 bases, J lost 5 bases, and 12 bases lay in between. CDR3 DNA: TGTGCCAGCAGCCGCAGAGTCTGGGAGACCCAGTACTTC. Its protein is CASSRRVWETQYF.

The V and J genes are TRBV10-1 and TRBJ2-7; D gene ambiguous. Germline CDR1 WNHNN, CDR2 SYGVQD (reference sequence). V lost 5 bases to trimming and J lost 7 bases, with 12 bases between them. The CDR3 is 12 amino acids. Written as DNA, the CDR3 is TGCGCCAGCAGTATTAGTCTGAATGAGCAGTACTTC. Its translation: CASSISLNEQYF.

Many counts were recorded for this clonotype. The chain combines TRBV27 with TRBJ2-5; TRBD1 is a possible D gene (6 bases). The germline V and J ends were trimmed by 6 bases and 3 bases, with 17 bases remaining between them. Germline-derived CDR1 and CDR2 are MNHEY and SMNVEV (reference sequence). This CDR3 contains 15 residues. Here the CDR3 DNA reads TGTGCCAGCAGCACAGCAGGGGTGGGTAAAGAGACCCAGTACTTC. It encodes CASSTAGVGKETQYF.

Points on this clonotype: A clone one base away is much larger, so this may be a read error. The chain is built from TRBV28 and TRBJ1-4; D unclear. Germline values: CDR1 MDHEN, CDR2 SYDVKM. The CDR3 contains 14 residues. As DNA, the CDR3 is TGTGCCAGCAGTTTGACTCAAAAAAATGAAAGACTGTTTTTT. Translating it yields CASSLTQKNERLFF. Combining the CDR3 with reference TRBV28 and TRBJ1-4 gives the whole variable domain DVKVTQSSRYLVKRTGEKVFLECVQDMDHENMFWYRQDPGLGLRLIYFSYDVKMKEKGDIPEGYSVSREKKERFSLILESASTNQTSMYLCASSLTQKNERLFFGSGTQLSVL.

The chain couples TRBV12-3 or TRBV12-4 to TRBJ2-1; the match to TRBD2 covers 8 bases. The trim removed 2 bases at V and 6 bases at J, leaving 6 bases unmatched. The CDR3 extends over 15 amino acids. In DNA, the CDR3 is TGTGCCAGCAGTTTAAGCGGGAGTTGGTTCAATGAGCAGTTCTTC. Translation: CASSLSGSWFNEQFF.

This rearrangement joins TRBV25-1 to TRBJ2-3; D ambiguous. In germline, CDR1 is MGHDK, CDR2 SYGVNS. The CDR3 covers 13 residues. Between the trimmed V and J ends, which lost 0 bases and 4 bases, there was a span of 5 bases. This CDR3 reads CASSEYKADTQYF. CDR3 nucleotide sequence: TGTGCCAGCAGTGAATATAAGGCAGATACGCAGTATTTT.

The chain uses TRBV5-1 and TRBJ1-4; 8 bases map to TRBD1. This CDR3 is built from 14 residues. The germline gives CDR1 SGHRS, CDR2 YFSETQ. V gave up 7 bases and J gave up 7 bases; unmatched junction bases: 9. The chain's CDR3 is CASQGQGRGEKLFF. DNA of the CDR3: TGCGCCAGCCAAGGACAGGGCAGAGGTGAAAAACTGTTTTTT.

This clonotype was recorded many times. The rearrangement joins TRBV20-1 to TRBJ2-7, with 9 bases identical to TRBD1. This CDR3 is built from 14 residues. Germline lookup yields CDR1 DFQATT and CDR2 SNEGSKA (reference sequence). J gave up 4 bases and V 3 bases, and 7 bases lay outside the gene matches. The CDR3 region is CSASSRDREYEQYF. DNA of the CDR3: TGCAGTGCTAGCTCTAGGGACAGGGAATACGAGCAGTACTTC.

This clonotype was detected ten times or more. The genes are TRBV28 and TRBJ2-7; D is possibly TRBD2 (5 bases). This CDR3 is built from 16 residues. Germline CDR1 and CDR2: MDHEN and SYDVKM. With 6 bases removed from V and 2 bases from J, the gap between germline ends came to 20 bases. The DNA of the CDR3 is TGTGCCAGCAGCGCCCCCGAGGGATCGTCACCCTACGAGCAGTACTTC. Translated, it gives CASSAPEGSSPYEQYF.

This clonotype was detected many times. This chain joins TRBV29-1 and TRBJ2-1, with 7 bases identical to TRBD2. Germline CDR1 is SQVTM and CDR2 is ANQGSEA. CDR3 size: 14 residues. Unmatched junction bases numbered 7, after V lost 3 bases and J lost 5 bases. As DNA, the CDR3 is TGCAGCGTTGAGGCGGGAGTCGGGCACAATGAGCAGTTCTTC. It is translated as CSVEAGVGHNEQFF.

A word on this clonotype: A read error may explain this, as a much larger clone is one base away. This chain connects TRBV29-1 to TRBJ2-7; the D gene could be TRBD1 or TRBD2 (6 bases each). The germline V and J ends were trimmed by 4 bases and 0 bases, with 13 bases remaining between them. This CDR3 region has 14 residues. CDR1 and CDR2 (germline): SQVTM, ANQGSEA. The CDR3 loop is CSVGGLANSYEQYF. CDR3 bases: TGCAGCGTTGGGGGGCTAGCGAACTCCTACGAGCAGTACTTC.

This rearrangement joins TRBV7-9 to TRBJ1-5; a possible D gene is TRBD1 (5 bases). Germline V gene sequence: CDR1 SEHNR, CDR2 FQNEAQ (reference sequence). Trimming took 5 bases from V and 6 from J, leaving 14 bases between them. The CDR3 runs 14 residues. CDR3 bases: TGTGCCAGCAGCCTGGGGGGAGGTGGTCAGCCCCAGCATTTT. Its protein is CASSLGGGGQPQHF.

This clonotype was recorded at least ten times. V and J are TRBV6-2 or TRBV6-3 and TRBJ2-1; D call uncertain. Germline-derived CDR1 and CDR2 are MNHEY and SVGEGT. CDR3 size: 15 residues. The germline V and J ends were trimmed by 5 bases and 3 bases, with 14 bases remaining between them. In nucleotides, the CDR3 is TGTGCCAGCAGTGAAGCACCGGACGGCTACAATGAGCAGTTCTTC. Translated, it gives CASSEAPDGYNEQFF.

The rearrangement joins TRBV18 to TRBJ2-2; D may be TRBD1 (5 bases). Per the germline V gene, CDR1 is KGHSH and CDR2 is LQKENI. V lost 2 bases and J lost 0, with 7 bases in between. This CDR3 has 15 amino acids. Here the CDR3 DNA reads TGTGCCAGCTCACCAGCACAGGCGAACACCGGGGAGCTGTTTTTT. Translation: CASSPAQANTGELFF.

This clonotype was observed at least ten times. The chain recombines TRBV2 with TRBJ2-5; 9 bases align to TRBD2. The germline gives CDR1 SNHLY, CDR2 FYNNEI. This CDR3 is 15 amino acids long. After removal of 3 bases from V and 7 bases from J, the junction contained 9 bases not matched to a gene. CDR3: CASSESGRISGTQYF. The DNA of the CDR3 is TGTGCCAGCAGTGAGAGCGGGAGGATCTCGGGGACCCAGTACTTC.

This chain uses TRBV2 with TRBJ2-5, with TRBD2 matching 7 bases. CDR1 and CDR2 from the germline V gene are SNHLY and FYNNEI. The CDR3 contains 14 residues. The V gene end was trimmed by 6 bases and the J gene end by 5 bases; junction bases not matched to a gene: 9. The CDR3, as DNA: TGTGCCAGCAGCGGCGGGACTAACGGTGAGACCCAGTACTTC. It is translated as CASSGGTNGETQYF.

This chain connects TRBV12-3 or TRBV12-4 to TRBJ2-7; 11 bases fit TRBD2. The CDR3 loop spans 19 amino acids. The V and J ends lost 2 bases and 2 bases, in that order; junction bases with no gene match: 14. In DNA form, the CDR3 reads TGTGCCAGCAGTTTATTAAGGTCGAGGGGACTAGCGGCCACCTACGAGCAGTACTTC. Protein: CASSLLRSRGLAATYEQYF.

This clonotype was observed at least ten times. The rearrangement joins TRBV27 to TRBJ2-1; 8 nucleotides agree with TRBD2. Trimming took 1 base from V and 5 from J; bases not matched to a gene: 7. Germline V lookup: CDR1 MNHEY, CDR2 SMNVEV (reference sequence). CDR3 length: 16 residues. The DNA for the CDR3 is TGTGCCAGCAGTTTATGGAGCGGGGGTACCAACAATGAGCAGTTCTTC. It specifies CASSLWSGGTNNEQFF.

This clonotype was counted ten times or more. The CDR3 sequence is CASSPTTGTGLTDTQYF. The CDR3 nucleotides are TGTGCCAGCAGTCCGACTACCGGGACAGGCCTCACAGATACGCAGTATTTT. The V call is TRBV27, the J call TRBJ2-3; 8 nucleotides match TRBD1. CDR3 size: 17 residues. Germline V lookup: CDR1 MNHEY, CDR2 SMNVEV (reference sequence). Germline trimming cut 5 bases from V and 2 bases from J; bases unmatched to any gene: 12.

This clonotype has a count of ten or more. V and J are TRBV7-8 and TRBJ2-7; D remains unclear. CDR3 length: 16 residues. Trimming cost V 5 bases and J 3 bases, with 20 bases left between them. CDR1 and CDR2 (germline): SGHVS, FQNEAQ. This CDR3 is CASSEAIDGPYYEQYF. In DNA, the CDR3 is TGTGCCAGCAGCGAAGCGATCGACGGACCCTACTACGAGCAGTACTTC.

This clonotype appeared many times. This sequence joins TRBV3-1 and TRBJ2-7; D possibly corresponds to TRBD2 (6 bases). Germline assignment: CDR1 LGHDT and CDR2 YNNKEL (reference sequence). Trimming removed 4 bases from V and 2 bases from J, with 15 bases in between. The CDR3 length is 15 residues. This CDR3 is CASSLTRGWAYEQYF. CDR3 coding DNA: TGTGCCAGCAGCCTCACCCGGGGGTGGGCCTACGAGCAGTACTTC.

As for this clonotype: A much more abundant neighbour one base away suggests this may be a read error. The rearrangement uses TRBV30 and TRBJ2-5, with no clear D. Trimming took 2 bases from V and 11 from J, leaving 21 bases between them. Germline assignment: CDR1 GTSNPN and CDR2 SVGIG (reference sequence). There are 14 residues in the CDR3. This CDR3 reads CAWSRRNSYNEQYF. The CDR3 DNA is TGTGCCTGGAGTAGGCGGAACTCGTACAATGAGCAGTACTTC. The variable domain in full, completed from reference TRBV30 and TRBJ2-5, reads SQTIHQWPATLVQPVGSPLSLECTVEGTSNPNLYWYRQAAGRGLQLLFYSVGIGQISSEVPQNLSASRPQDRQFILSSKKLLLSDSGFYLCAWSRRNSYNEQYFGPGTRLLVL.